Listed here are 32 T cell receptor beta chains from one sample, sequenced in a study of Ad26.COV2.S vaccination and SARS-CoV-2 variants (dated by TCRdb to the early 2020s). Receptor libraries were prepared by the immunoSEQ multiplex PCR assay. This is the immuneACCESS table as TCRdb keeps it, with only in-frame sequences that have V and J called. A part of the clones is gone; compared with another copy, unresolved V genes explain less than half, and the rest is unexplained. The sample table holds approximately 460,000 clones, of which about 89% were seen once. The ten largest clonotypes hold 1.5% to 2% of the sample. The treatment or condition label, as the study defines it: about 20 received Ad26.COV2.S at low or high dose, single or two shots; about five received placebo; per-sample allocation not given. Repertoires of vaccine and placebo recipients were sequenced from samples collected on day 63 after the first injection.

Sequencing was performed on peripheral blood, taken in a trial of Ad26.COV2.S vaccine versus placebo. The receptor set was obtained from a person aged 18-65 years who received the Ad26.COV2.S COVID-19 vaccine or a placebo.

The CDR3 sequence is CASRLDSDNEQFF. CDR3 DNA sequence: TGCGCCAGCAGACTTGACAGCGACAATGAGCAGTTCTTC. V usage is TRBV5-1 and J usage is TRBJ2-1, with a weak D call TRBD1 (5 bases). The ends were cut back, 5 bases at V and 5 bases at J, with 11 bases in the middle. The CDR3 loop spans 13 amino acids. Germline-derived CDR1 and CDR2 are SGHRS and YFSETQ.

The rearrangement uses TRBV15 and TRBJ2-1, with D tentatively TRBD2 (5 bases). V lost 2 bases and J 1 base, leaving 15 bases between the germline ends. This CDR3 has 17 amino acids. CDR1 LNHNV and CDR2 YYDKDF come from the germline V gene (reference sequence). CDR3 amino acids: CATSRNRPPGSYNEQFF. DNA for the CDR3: TGTGCCACCAGCAGAAATCGTCCCCCGGGGTCCTACAATGAGCAGTTCTTC.

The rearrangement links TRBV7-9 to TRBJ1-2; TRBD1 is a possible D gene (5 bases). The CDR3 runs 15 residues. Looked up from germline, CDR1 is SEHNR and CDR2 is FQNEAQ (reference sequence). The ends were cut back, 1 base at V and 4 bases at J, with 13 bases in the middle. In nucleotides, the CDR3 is TGTGCCAGCAGCTTAGTTGGGACCGTACCCTATGGCTACACCTTC. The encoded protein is CASSLVGTVPYGYTF.

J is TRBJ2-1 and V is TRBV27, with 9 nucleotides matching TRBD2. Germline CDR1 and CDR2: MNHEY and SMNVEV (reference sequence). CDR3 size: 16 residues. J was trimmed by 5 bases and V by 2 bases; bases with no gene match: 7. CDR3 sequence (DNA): TGTGCCAGCAGTTTAAGGGCTAGCGGGAATCACAATGAGCAGTTCTTC. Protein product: CASSLRASGNHNEQFF.

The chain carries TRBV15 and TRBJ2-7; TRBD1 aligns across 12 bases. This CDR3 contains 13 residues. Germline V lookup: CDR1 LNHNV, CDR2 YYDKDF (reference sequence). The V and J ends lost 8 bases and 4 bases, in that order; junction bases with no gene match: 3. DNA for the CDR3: TGTGCCACCCGGGACAGGGGGCTTTACGAGCAGTACTTC. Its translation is CATRDRGLYEQYF.

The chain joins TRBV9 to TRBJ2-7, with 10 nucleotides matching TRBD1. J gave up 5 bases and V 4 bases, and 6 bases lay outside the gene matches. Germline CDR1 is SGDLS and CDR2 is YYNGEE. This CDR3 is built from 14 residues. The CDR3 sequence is CASSNRDRGNEQYF. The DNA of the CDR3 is TGTGCCAGCAGCAACCGGGACAGGGGTAACGAGCAGTACTTC.

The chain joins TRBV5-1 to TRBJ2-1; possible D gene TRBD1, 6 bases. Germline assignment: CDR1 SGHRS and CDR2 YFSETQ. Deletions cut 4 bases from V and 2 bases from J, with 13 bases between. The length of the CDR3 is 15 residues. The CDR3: CASSAQTGTYNEQFF. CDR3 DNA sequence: TGCGCCAGCAGCGCACAAACAGGGACCTACAATGAGCAGTTCTTC.

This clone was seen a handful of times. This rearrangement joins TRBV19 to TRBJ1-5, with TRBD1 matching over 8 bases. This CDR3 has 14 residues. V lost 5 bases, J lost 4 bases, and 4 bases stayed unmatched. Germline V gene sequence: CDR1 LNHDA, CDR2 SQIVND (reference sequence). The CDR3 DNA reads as TGTGCCAGTAGTTTCAGGGGGCAAAATCAGCCCCAGCATTTT. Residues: CASSFRGQNQPQHF.

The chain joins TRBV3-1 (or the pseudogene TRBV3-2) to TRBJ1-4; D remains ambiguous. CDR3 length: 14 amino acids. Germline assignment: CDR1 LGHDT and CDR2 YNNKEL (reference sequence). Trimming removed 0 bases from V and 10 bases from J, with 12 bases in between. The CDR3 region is CASSQDYGVGKLFF. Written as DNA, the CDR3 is TGTGCCAGCAGCCAAGATTACGGGGTCGGAAAACTGTTTTTT.

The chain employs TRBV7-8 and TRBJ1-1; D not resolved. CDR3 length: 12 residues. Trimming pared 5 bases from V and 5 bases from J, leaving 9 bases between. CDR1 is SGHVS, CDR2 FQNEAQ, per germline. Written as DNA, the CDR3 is TGTGCCAGCAGCCACGGGTGGACTGAAGCTTTCTTT. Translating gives CASSHGWTEAFF.

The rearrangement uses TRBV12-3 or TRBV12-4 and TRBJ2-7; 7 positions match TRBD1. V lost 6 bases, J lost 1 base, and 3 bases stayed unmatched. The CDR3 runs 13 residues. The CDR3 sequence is CASRHRGSYEQYF. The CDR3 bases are TGTGCCAGCAGGCACAGGGGATCCTACGAGCAGTACTTC.

CDR3 protein: CASSQDTVDYTF. The CDR3 bases are TGCGCCAGCAGCCAAGATACAGTTGACTACACCTTC. The chain joins TRBV4-3 to TRBJ1-2; D not resolved. The V gene's germline CDR1 is LGHNA and CDR2 YSLEER. Deletions cut 0 bases from V and 10 bases from J, with 9 bases between. The CDR3 contains 12 residues.

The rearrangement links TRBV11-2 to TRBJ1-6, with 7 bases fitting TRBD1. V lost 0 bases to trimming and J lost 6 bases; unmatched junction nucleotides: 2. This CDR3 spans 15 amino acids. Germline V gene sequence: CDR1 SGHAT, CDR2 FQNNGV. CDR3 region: CASSLETGVNSPLHF. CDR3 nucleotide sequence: TGTGCCAGCAGCTTAGAAACAGGGGTTAATTCACCCCTCCACTTT.

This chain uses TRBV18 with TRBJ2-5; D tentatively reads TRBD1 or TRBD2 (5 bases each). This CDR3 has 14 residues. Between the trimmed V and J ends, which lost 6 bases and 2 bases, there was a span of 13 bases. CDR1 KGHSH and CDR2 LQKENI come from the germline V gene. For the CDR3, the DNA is TGTGCCAGCTCCCCGGTCGGGGCTCAAGAGACCCAGTACTTC. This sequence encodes CASSPVGAQETQYF.

The CDR3 protein is CASSLRGGTSYNEQFF. DNA for the CDR3: TGTGCCAGCAGCTTAAGGGGCGGGACCTCCTACAATGAGCAGTTCTTC. The chain is built from TRBV7-6 and TRBJ2-1; D perhaps matches TRBD2 (6 bases). The CDR3 length is 16 residues. Germline lookup yields CDR1 SGHVS and CDR2 FNYEAQ. The ends were cut back, 2 bases at V and 0 bases at J, with 11 bases in the middle.

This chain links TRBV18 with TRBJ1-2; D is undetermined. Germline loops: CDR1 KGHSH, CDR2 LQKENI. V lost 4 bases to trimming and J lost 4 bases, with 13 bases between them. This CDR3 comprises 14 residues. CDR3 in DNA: TGTGCCAGCTCACTGGCGACAACACTCTATGGCTACACCTTC. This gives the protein CASSLATTLYGYTF.

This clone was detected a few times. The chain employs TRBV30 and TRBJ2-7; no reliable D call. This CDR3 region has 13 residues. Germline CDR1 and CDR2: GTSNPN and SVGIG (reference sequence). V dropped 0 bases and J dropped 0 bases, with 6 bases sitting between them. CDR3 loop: CAWSVRRSYEQYF. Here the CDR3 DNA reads TGTGCCTGGAGTGTACGACGCTCCTACGAGCAGTACTTC.

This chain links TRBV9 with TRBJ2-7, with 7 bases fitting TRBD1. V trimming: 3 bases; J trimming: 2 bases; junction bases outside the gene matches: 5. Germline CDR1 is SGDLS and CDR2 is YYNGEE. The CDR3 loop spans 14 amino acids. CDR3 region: CASSEDRAPYEQYF. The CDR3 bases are TGTGCCAGCAGCGAAGACAGGGCCCCCTACGAGCAGTACTTC.

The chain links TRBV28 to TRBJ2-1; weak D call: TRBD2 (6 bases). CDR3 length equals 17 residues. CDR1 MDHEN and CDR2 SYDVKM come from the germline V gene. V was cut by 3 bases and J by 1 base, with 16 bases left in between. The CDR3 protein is CASSFLFGSESYNEQFF. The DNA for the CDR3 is TGTGCCAGCAGTTTCCTTTTCGGGAGCGAGTCCTACAATGAGCAGTTCTTC.

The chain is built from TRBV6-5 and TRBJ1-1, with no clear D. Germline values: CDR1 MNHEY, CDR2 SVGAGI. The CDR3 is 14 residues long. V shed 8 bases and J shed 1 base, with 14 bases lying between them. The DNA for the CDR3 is TGTGCCAGCGATAGATACACACCGAACACTGAAGCTTTCTTT. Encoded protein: CASDRYTPNTEAFF.

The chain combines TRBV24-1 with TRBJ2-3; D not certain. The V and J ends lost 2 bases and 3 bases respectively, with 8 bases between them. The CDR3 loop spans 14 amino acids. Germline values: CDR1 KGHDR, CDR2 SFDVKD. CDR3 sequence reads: CATSDSGVTDTQYF. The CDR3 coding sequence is TGTGCCACCAGTGATTCTGGCGTTACAGATACGCAGTATTTT.

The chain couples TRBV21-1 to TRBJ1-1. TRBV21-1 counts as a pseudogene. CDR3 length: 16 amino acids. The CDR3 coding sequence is TGTGCCAGCAGCCACCTTCGGGGGGAGGAGGACACTGAAGCTTTCTTT. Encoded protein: CASSHLRGEEDTEAFF.

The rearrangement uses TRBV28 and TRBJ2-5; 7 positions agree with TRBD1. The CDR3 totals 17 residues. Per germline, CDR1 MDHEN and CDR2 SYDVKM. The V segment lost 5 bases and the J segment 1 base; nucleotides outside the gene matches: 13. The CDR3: CASSRIAGTDFQETQYF. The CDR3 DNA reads TGTGCCAGCAGTCGAATTGCCGGGACAGATTTCCAAGAGACCCAGTACTTC.

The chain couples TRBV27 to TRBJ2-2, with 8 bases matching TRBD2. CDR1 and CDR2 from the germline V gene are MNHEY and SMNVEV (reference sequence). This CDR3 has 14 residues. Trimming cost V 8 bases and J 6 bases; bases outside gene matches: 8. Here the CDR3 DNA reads TGTGCCAGCGGTAGCGGGGACGGGGCCGGGGAGCTGTTTTTT. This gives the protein CASGSGDGAGELFF.

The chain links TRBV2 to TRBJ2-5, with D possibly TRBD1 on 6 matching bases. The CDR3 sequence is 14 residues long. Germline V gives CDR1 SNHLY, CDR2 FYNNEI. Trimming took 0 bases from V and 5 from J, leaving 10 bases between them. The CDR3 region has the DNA TGTGCCAGCAGTGAAGCGGGGGCTCGGGAGACCCAGTACTTC. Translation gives CASSEAGARETQYF. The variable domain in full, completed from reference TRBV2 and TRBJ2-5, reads EPEVTQTPSHQVTQMGQEVILRCVPISNHLYFYWYRQILGQKVEFLVSFYNNEISEKSEIFDDQFSVERPDGSNFTLKIRSTKLEDSAMYFCASSEAGARETQYFGPGTRLLVL.

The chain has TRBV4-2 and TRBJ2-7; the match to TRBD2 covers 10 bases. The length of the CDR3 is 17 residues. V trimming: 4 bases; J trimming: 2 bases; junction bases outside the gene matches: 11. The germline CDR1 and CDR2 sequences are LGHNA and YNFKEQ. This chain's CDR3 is CASSPRLLAGNAYEQYF. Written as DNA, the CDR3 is TGTGCCAGCAGCCCTCGCCTACTAGCGGGAAACGCCTACGAGCAGTACTTC.

CDR3 residues: CASSLGQALSYGYTF. CDR3 sequence (DNA): TGTGCCAGCAGCTTGGGACAAGCATTAAGCTATGGCTACACCTTC. This sequence joins TRBV7-8 and TRBJ1-2; D possibly corresponds to TRBD1 (6 bases). The germline V and J ends were trimmed by 3 bases and 4 bases, with 15 bases remaining between them. CDR1 and CDR2 (germline): SGHVS, FQNEAQ. The CDR3 spans 15 residues.

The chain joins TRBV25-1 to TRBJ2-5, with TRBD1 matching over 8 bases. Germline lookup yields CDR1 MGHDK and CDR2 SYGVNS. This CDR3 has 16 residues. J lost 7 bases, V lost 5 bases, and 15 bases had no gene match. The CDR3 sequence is CASSTLGQGARGTQYF. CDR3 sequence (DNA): TGTGCCAGCAGTACCCTTGGCCAGGGGGCAAGAGGGACCCAGTACTTC. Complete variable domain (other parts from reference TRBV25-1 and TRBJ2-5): EADIYQTPRYLVIGTGKKITLECSQTMGHDKMYWYQQDPGMELHLIHYSYGVNSTEKGDLSSESTVSRIRTEHFPLTLESARPSHTSQYLCASSTLGQGARGTQYFGPGTRLLVL.

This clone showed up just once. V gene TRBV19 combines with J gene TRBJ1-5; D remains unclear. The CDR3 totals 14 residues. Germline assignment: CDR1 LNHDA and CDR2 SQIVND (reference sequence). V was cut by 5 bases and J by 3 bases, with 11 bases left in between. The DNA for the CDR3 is TGTGCCAGTAGTCCGCAGAGAAACAATCAGCCCCAGCATTTT. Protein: CASSPQRNNQPQHF.

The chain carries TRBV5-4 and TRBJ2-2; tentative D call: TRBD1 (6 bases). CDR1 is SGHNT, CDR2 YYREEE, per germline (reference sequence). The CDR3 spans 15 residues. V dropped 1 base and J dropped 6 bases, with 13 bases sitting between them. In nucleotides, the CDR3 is TGTGCCAGCAGCTTGAGACAGGAGGTACCCGGGGAGCTGTTTTTT. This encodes CASSLRQEVPGELFF.

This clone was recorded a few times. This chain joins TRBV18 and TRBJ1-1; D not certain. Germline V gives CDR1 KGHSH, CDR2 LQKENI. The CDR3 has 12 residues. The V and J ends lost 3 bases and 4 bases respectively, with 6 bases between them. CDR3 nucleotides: TGTGCCAGCTCACCGGAGGTCACTGAAGCTTTCTTT. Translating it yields CASSPEVTEAFF.

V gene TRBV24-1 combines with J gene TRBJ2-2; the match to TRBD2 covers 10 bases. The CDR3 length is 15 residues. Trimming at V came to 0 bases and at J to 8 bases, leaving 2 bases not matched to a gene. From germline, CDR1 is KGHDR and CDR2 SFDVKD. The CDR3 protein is CATSDLTSGKGELFF. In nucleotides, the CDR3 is TGTGCCACCAGTGATTTGACTAGCGGGAAAGGGGAGCTGTTTTTT.